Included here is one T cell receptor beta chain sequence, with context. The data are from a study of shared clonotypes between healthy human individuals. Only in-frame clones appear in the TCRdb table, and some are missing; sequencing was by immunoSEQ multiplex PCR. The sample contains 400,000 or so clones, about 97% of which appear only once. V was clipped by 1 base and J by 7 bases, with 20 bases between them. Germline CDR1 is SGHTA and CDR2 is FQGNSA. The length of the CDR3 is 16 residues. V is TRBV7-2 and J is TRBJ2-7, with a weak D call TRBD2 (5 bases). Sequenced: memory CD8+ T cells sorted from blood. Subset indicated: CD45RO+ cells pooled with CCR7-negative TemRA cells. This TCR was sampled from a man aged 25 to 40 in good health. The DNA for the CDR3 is TGTGCCAGCAGCTTAGTTGTGTCGGGATTTACGGGGGAGCAGTACTTC. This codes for CASSLVVSGFTGEQYF. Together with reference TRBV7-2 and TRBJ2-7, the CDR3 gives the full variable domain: GAGVSQSPSNKVTEKGKDVELRCDPISGHTALYWYRQSLGQGLEFLIYFQGNSAPDKSGLPSDRFSAERTGGSVSTLTIQRTQQEDSAVYLCASSLVVSGFTGEQYFGPGTRLTVT.